This T cell receptor beta chain came from a study of cytomegalovirus exposure and HLA in healthy donors. The study ran its PCR with 60 Vbeta and 13 Jbeta primers. Data came from immunoSEQ multiplex PCR; TCRdb stores just in-frame clones and leaves some out. This sample has 150,000 to 200,000 clones, with 65% to 85% found just once. What was sequenced was PBMCs. This receptor was obtained from a woman aged 50 to 65 in good health and CMV-seropositive.

The CDR3 region is CASSPGTAPYEQYF. The CDR3 region has the DNA TGTGCCAGCAGCCCCGGGACTGCCCCCTACGAGCAGTACTTC. The chain employs TRBV7-3 and TRBJ2-7; TRBD2 might be the D (6 bases). Germline loops: CDR1 SGHTA, CDR2 FQGTGA. Trimming removed 5 bases from V and 2 bases from J, with 13 bases in between. This CDR3 spans 14 amino acids.